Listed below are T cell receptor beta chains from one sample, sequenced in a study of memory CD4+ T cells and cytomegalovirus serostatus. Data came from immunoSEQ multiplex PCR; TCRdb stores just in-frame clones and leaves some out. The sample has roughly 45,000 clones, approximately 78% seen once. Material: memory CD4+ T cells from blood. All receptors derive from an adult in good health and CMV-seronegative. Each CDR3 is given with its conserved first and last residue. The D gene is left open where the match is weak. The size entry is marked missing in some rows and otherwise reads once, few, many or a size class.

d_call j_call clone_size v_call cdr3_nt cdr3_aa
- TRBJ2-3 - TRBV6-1 TGTGCCAGCGAAAGAGGGGGAGGAACAGATACGCAGTATTTT CASERGGGTDTQYF
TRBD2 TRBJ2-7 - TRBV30 TGTGCCTCGACTAGCGGGAGAACCGAGCAGTACTTC CASTSGRTEQYF
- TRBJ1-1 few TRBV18 TGTGCCAGCTCACCACCAGTTGCCAGGGGCACTGAAGCTTTCTTT CASSPPVARGTEAFF
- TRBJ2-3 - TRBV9 TGTGCCAGCAGCGTAGGGGCGGCTGGGGGCACAGATACGCAGTATTTT CASSVGAAGGTDTQYF
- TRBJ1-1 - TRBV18 TGTGCCAGCTCACCAGTGGCAGGGACCAGGGGCACTGAAGCTTTCTTT CASSPVAGTRGTEAFF
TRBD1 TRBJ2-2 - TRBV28 TGTGCCAGCCAAACAGGGGCCCGGGAGCTGTTTTTT CASQTGARELFF
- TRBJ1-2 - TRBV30 TGTGCCTGGGGGACACATGGCTACACCTTC CAWGTHGYTF
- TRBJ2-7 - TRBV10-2 TGCGCCAGCAGGACAGGAGGCGAGCAGTACTTC CASRTGGEQYF
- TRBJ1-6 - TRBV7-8 TGTGCCAGCAGCTTAGCCTACGACAGCTCCTATAATTCACCCCTCCACTTT CASSLAYDSSYNSPLHF
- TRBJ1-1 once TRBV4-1 TGCGCCAGCAGCCAAGGACAGCGGAACCCGAACACTGAAGCTTTCTTT CASSQGQRNPNTEAFF
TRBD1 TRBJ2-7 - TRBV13 TGTGCCAGCAGCCCGGTCCGGGACAGGGGATTCCACGAGCAGTACTTC CASSPVRDRGFHEQYF
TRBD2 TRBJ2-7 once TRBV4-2 TGTGCCAGCAGCCGACTCGGGACTAGCGGGAACGAGCAGTACTTC CASSRLGTSGNEQYF
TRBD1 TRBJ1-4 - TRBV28 TGTGCCAGCAGTTTAGGTGACAGGGTGAGGGAAAAACTGTTTTTT CASSLGDRVREKLFF
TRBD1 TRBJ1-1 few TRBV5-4 TGTGCCAGCAGCTTTATCCCTGGACAGGCCTTTATGAACACTGAAGCTTTCTTT CASSFIPGQAFMNTEAFF
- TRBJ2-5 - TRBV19 TGTGCCAGTAGATCACTCCGGGACGGAGAAGAGACCCAGTACTTC CASRSLRDGEETQYF
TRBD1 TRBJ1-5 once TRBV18 TGTGCCAGCTCACTGGATCGACAGGGTCAGCCCCAGCATTTT CASSLDRQGQPQHF
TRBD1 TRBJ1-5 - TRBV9 TGTGCCAGCAGCGTAGATGACAGGGTGCAGCCCCAGCATTTT CASSVDDRVQPQHF
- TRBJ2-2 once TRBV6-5 TGTGCCAGCAAGCTTAGTAGGGAGAACACCGGGGAGCTGTTTTTT CASKLSRENTGELFF
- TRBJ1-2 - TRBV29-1 TGCAGCGCCCGGATGCAAGGAACTTATGGCTACACCTTC CSARMQGTYGYTF
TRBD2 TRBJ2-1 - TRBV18 TGTGCCAGCTCACCAGGGGGGGGGACCTACAATGAGCAGTTCTTC CASSPGGGTYNEQFF
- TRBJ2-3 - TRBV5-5 TGTGCCAGCAGCTTTACTCCTAGCGGGACAGGGTTGCAGTATTTT CASSFTPSGTGLQYF